Listed below are T cell receptor beta chains from one sample, sequenced in a study of T cells in Graves' hyperthyroidism and ophthalmopathy. In TCRdb, the multiplex PCR reads were re-called with MiXCR into one record per CDR3 protein. The profile shows under 450,000 distinct CDR3 sequences, about 14% of them singletons. Sequencing was done on a sample of blood. These receptors were taken from a man aged 30 to 39 with Graves' hyperthyroidism that later progressed to Graves' ophthalmopathy. Both conserved end residues are part of each CDR3. The order of the fields is D gene, V gene, clone size, J gene, CDR3 DNA, CDR3 protein. The D gene is left open where the match is weak. The size field is filled for only some rows; it gives once, few, many or a size class.

>.|TRBV7-9|few|TRBJ1-4
TGTGCCAGCAGCTTAAATGCAAAACTGTTTTTT
CASSLNAKLFF
>TRBD1|TRBV20-1|many|TRBJ2-1
TGCAGTGCTAACAGGGGGCGCTACAATGAGCAGTTCTTC
CSANRGRYNEQFF
>TRBD2|TRBV18|few|TRBJ2-7
TGTGCCAGCTCACCTAGCGGGGGGTCCTCCTACGAGCAGTACTTC
CASSPSGGSSYEQYF
>TRBD1|TRBV5-4|few|TRBJ2-1
TGTGCCAGCAGCTGGGGGACAGGCGCCGGGTACCCGCAGTTCTTC
CASSWGTGAGYPQFF
>.|TRBV7-9|.|TRBJ2-2
TGTGCCAGCAGCTTAAAAGGCAGGGGGGCCAACACCGGGGAGCTGTTTTTT
CASSLKGRGANTGELFF
>.|TRBV18|.|TRBJ1-4
TGTGCCAGCTCACCCGAATGGGGTTCCGGGACTAATGAAAAACTGTTTTTT
CASSPEWGSGTNEKLFF
>TRBD1|TRBV20-1|.|TRBJ1-1
TGCAGTGCCCCCCACAGGGGGCGAGGGTTCGACACTGAAGCTTTCTTT
CSAPHRGRGFDTEAFF
>TRBD2|TRBV5-1|.|TRBJ2-3
TGCGCCAGCAGCTTGGAGAGCGGGGCGGTCACAGATACGCAGTATTTT
CASSLESGAVTDTQYF
>.|TRBV14|.|TRBJ2-4
TGTGCCAGCAGCCCGAGAACCGAGGGCATTCAGTACTTC
CASSPRTEGIQYF
>.|TRBV7-9|.|TRBJ2-7
TGTGCCAGCAGCCAAAAGGGACTTTTATACGAGCAGTACTTC
CASSQKGLLYEQYF
>.|TRBV30|.|TRBJ1-2
TGTGCCTGGAGAGACAAAGGATCCCTTTATGGCTACACCTTC
CAWRDKGSLYGYTF
>TRBD1|TRBV30|.|TRBJ2-7
TGTGCCTGGAGTAAGCCGGGACAGGGGTACGAGCAGTACTTC
CAWSKPGQGYEQYF
>.|TRBV20-1|few|TRBJ2-2
TGCAGTGCTAACCGACTATTTCACGGGGAGCTGTTTTTT
CSANRLFHGELFF
>TRBD1|TRBV19|.|TRBJ1-6
TGTGCCAGTAGTAAAGATTCCAGGGGGCCTAAGAATTCACCCCTCCACTTT
CASSKDSRGPKNSPLHF
>.|TRBV28|many|TRBJ2-2
TGTGCCAGCATTACACATCGTCGCACCGGGGAGCTGTTTTTT
CASITHRRTGELFF
>TRBD2|TRBV29-1|.|TRBJ2-1
TGCAGCGTTGATCCCGGGGACTACTCCTACAATGAGCAGTTCTTC
CSVDPGDYSYNEQFF
>.|TRBV30|many|TRBJ1-1
TGTGCCTGGAGTAGGCGGAACACTGAAGCTTTCTTT
CAWSRRNTEAFF
>.|TRBV7-6|many|TRBJ1-3
TGTGCCAGCAGCCCCCGGATCGAGATCTCTGGAAACACCATATATTTT
CASSPRIEISGNTIYF
>.|TRBV3-1|many|TRBJ1-5
TGTGCCAGCAGCCGGGACCGAAATCAGCCCCAGCATTTT
CASSRDRNQPQHF
>TRBD1|TRBV5-1|many|TRBJ1-1
TGCGCCAGCAGCTTGTTTACAGGGGCCCCTGACACTGAAGCTTTCTTT
CASSLFTGAPDTEAFF
>.|TRBV11-2|many|TRBJ2-1
TGTGCCAGCAGCTTAGATTTGACAGTTAGCTCCTACAATGAGCAGTTCTTC
CASSLDLTVSSYNEQFF
>.|TRBV12-3/TRBV12-4|many|TRBJ1-2
TGTGCCAGCACCCGGGATCAACGTGCCTATGGCTACACCTTC
CASTRDQRAYGYTF
>.|TRBV30|few|TRBJ1-2
TGTGCCTGGGATACCTTACGGGGGGGAGGCTACACCTTC
CAWDTLRGGGYTF
>TRBD1|TRBV11-1|many|TRBJ1-1
TGTGCCAGCAGCTTATGGGGGGGACAGAATCAGATGAACACTGAAGCTTTCTTT
CASSLWGGQNQMNTEAFF
>.|TRBV6-2/TRBV6-3|few|TRBJ2-1
TGTGCCAGCAGTTACTCGAGTAGGGGGGGCTCTACGCAATTCTCGAATGAGCAGTTCTTC
CASSYSSRGGSTQFSNEQFF
>.|TRBV5-1|many|TRBJ2-7
TGCGCCAGCAGCTTAAGACAGGATAATTACGAGCAGTACTTC
CASSLRQDNYEQYF
>.|TRBV7-9|many|TRBJ1-1
TGTGCCAGCAGCAGGGACGGCAACACTGAAGCTTTCTTT
CASSRDGNTEAFF
>TRBD1|TRBV20-1|many|TRBJ1-4
TGCAGTGCTTCGCAGGGGGCGCGTGGTGAAAAACTGTTTTTT
CSASQGARGEKLFF
>.|TRBV12-3/TRBV12-4|few|TRBJ2-5
TGTGCCAGCAGTTTAGTCGGGGGACGTGGCACCCAGTACTTC
CASSLVGGRGTQYF
>.|TRBV20-1|.|TRBJ1-4
TGCAGTGTTAGGAGGTGGGGTGCAACTAATGAAAAACTGTTTTTT
CSVRRWGATNEKLFF
>.|TRBV7-2|.|TRBJ1-6
TGTGCCAGCAGCTTAGTCCGGGACGGGGGATCACCCCTCCACTTT
CASSLVRDGGSPLHF
>TRBD1|TRBV6-1|many|TRBJ1-1
TGTGCCAGCAGAGACAGGGCCAACACTGAAGCTTTCTTT
CASRDRANTEAFF
>.|TRBV11-3|many|TRBJ2-1
TGTGCCAGCAGCTGGCGGGACAAGTACAATGAGCAGTTCTTC
CASSWRDKYNEQFF
>.|TRBV7-9|few|TRBJ1-2
TGTGCCAGCAGCTGGTACCTAAAGGATGGCTACACCTTC
CASSWYLKDGYTF
>.|TRBV12-3/TRBV12-4|many|TRBJ2-7
TGTGCCAGCAGTTTATCTCTATGGGGGGACCCCTCCGAGCAGTACTTC
CASSLSLWGDPSEQYF
>.|TRBV3-1|many|TRBJ2-5
TGTGCCAGCAGCCCCTTGGGTCTAGACCAGACCCAGTACTTC
CASSPLGLDQTQYF
>TRBD1|TRBV28|many|TRBJ1-2
TGTGCCAGCAGGCCGACAGGGGACTATGGCTACACCTTC
CASRPTGDYGYTF
>.|TRBV2|many|TRBJ2-5
TGTGCCAGCAGTGAGTTCCTAGCGACACAAGAGACCCAGTACTTC
CASSEFLATQETQYF
>TRBD1|TRBV4-1|.|TRBJ2-6
TGCGCCAGCAGATCAGGACAGGGATCCTCTGGGGCCAACGTCCTGACTTTC
CASRSGQGSSGANVLTF
>.|TRBV5-1|few|TRBJ1-1
TGCGCCAGCAGCGACGACAGCTTTGGGACTGAAGCTTTCTTT
CASSDDSFGTEAFF
>.|TRBV6-2/TRBV6-3|many|TRBJ2-7
TGTGCCAGCACGAGAGGATCCTACGAGCAGTACTTC
CASTRGSYEQYF
>.|TRBV5-8|many|TRBJ1-6
TGTGCCAGCAGCTTGGATTCACCCCTCCACTTT
CASSLDSPLHF
>.|TRBV6-1|.|TRBJ2-6
TGTGCCAGCAGTGAAGATAAGGGTTCTGGGGCCAACGTCCTGACTTTC
CASSEDKGSGANVLTF
>TRBD2|TRBV18|many|TRBJ2-1
TGTGCCAGCTCACCTGTCGGGGGGGCTTCCTACAATGAGCAGTTCTTC
CASSPVGGASYNEQFF
>TRBD2|TRBV20-1|few|TRBJ2-2
TGCAGTGCCCCCCCAGCGGGGGCCGGCACCGGGGAGCTGTTTTTT
CSAPPAGAGTGELFF
>.|TRBV14|many|TRBJ2-3
TGTGCCAGCAGCCATATCAGGGATACGCAGTATTTT
CASSHIRDTQYF
>.|TRBV6-1|.|TRBJ1-5
TGTGCCACCGCAGGAGGATTTTATAGCAATCAGCCCCAGCATTTT
CATAGGFYSNQPQHF
>TRBD1|TRBV5-1|many|TRBJ1-1
TGCGCCAGCAGCTTAGGGGACAGGGGTTGGTACACTGAAGCTTTCTTT
CASSLGDRGWYTEAFF
>.|TRBV7-9|many|TRBJ1-4
TGTGCCAGCAGCCCCGGCAGGGCTGAAAAACTGTTTTTT
CASSPGRAEKLFF
>.|TRBV7-9|many|TRBJ2-7
TGTGCCAGCAGCTTATCTGGGGGGTTCCACGAGCAGTACTTC
CASSLSGGFHEQYF
>.|TRBV20-1|.|TRBJ2-2
TGCAGTACCAAGAGGTTAGCGAACACCGGGGAGCTGTTTTTT
CSTKRLANTGELFF
>TRBD2|TRBV20-1|many|TRBJ2-1
TGCAGTGCTAGTCGGACTAGTAACGATGAGCAGTTCTTC
CSASRTSNDEQFF
>TRBD1|TRBV14|few|TRBJ2-1
TGTGCCAGCAGCCAAGGGCCGGGACAGGGTTACAATGAGCAGTTCTTC
CASSQGPGQGYNEQFF
>.|TRBV20-1|many|TRBJ2-1
TGCAGTGCTAGAGAGGGCCAGGGGACGTCTTACAATGAGCAGTTCTTC
CSAREGQGTSYNEQFF
>TRBD1|TRBV6-1|.|TRBJ2-4
TGTGCCAGCACCCGGGACAGTAAGAAAATAGCCAAAAACATTCAGTACTTC
CASTRDSKKIAKNIQYF